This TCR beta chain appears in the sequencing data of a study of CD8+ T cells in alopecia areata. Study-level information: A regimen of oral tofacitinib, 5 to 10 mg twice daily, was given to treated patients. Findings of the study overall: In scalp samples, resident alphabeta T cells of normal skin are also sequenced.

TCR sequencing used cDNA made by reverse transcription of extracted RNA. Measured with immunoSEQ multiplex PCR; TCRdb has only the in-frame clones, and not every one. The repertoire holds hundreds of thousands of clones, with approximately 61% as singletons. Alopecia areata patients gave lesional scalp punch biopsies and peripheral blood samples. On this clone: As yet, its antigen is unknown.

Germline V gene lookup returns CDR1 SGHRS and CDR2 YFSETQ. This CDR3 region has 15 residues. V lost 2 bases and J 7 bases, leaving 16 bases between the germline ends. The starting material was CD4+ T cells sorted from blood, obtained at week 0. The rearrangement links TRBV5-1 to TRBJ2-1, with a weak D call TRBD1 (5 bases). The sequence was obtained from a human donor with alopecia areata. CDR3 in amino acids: CASSLSPQGSNEQFF. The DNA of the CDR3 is TGCGCCAGCAGCTTATCGCCGCAGGGTTCGAATGAGCAGTTCTTC.